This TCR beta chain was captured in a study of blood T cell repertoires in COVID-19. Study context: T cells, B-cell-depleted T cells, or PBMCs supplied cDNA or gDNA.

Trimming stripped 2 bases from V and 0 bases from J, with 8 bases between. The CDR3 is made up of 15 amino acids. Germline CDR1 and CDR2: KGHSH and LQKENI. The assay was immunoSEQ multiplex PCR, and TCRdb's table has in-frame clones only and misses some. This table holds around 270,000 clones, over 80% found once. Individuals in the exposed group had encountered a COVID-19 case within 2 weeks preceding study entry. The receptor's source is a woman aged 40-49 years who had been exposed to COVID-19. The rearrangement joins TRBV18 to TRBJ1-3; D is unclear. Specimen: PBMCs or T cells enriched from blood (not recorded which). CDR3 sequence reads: CASSPAGSSGNTIYF. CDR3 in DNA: TGTGCCAGCTCACCAGCGGGATCCTCTGGAAACACCATATATTTT.